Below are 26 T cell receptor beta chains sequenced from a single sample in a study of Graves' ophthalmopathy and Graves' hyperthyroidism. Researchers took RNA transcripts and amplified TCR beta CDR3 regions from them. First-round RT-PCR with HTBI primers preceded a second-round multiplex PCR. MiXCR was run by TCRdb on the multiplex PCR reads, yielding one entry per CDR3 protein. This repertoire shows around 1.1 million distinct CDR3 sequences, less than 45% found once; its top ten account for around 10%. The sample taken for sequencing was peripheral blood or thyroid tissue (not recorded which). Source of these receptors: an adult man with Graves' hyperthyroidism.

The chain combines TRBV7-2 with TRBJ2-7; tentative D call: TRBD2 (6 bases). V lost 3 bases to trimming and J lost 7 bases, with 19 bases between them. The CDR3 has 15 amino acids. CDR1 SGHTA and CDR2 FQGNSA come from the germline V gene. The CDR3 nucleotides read TGTGCCAGCAGCTTCTTCGGGAGTAGAGCTTGGGAGCAGTACTTC. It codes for CASSFFGSRAWEQYF.

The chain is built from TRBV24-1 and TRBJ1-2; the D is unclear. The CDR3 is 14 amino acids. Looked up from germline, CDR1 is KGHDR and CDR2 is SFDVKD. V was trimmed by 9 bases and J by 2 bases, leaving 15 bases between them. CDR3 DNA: TGTGCCACCGGAGGAAGAGGCACCAACTATGGCTACACCTTC. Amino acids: CATGGRGTNYGYTF.

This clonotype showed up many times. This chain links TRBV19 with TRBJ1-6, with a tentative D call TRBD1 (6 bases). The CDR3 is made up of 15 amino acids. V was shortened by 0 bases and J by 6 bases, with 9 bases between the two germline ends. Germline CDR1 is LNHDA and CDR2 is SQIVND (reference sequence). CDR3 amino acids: CASSIDGTPNSPLHF. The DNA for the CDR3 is TGTGCCAGTAGTATAGATGGGACACCTAATTCACCCCTCCACTTT.

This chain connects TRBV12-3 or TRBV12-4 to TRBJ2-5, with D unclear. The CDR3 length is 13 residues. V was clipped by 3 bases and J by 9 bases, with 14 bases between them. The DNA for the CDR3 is TGTGCCAGCAGTTTGGGCCCCGCCCAGGCCCAGTACTTC. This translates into CASSLGPAQAQYF.

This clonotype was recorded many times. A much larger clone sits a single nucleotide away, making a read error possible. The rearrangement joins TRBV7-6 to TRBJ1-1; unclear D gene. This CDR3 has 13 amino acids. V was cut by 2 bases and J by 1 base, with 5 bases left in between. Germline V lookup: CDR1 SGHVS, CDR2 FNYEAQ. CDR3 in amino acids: CASSLNRNTEAFF. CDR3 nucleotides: TGTGCCAGCAGCTTAAATCGGAACACTGAAGCTTTCTTT.

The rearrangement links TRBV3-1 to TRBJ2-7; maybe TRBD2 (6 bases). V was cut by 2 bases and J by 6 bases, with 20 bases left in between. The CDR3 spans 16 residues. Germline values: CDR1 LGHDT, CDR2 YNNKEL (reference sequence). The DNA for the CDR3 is TGTGCCAGCAGCCAACCCCTTCTGGGGGGTTCGGGCGAGCAGTACTTC. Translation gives CASSQPLLGGSGEQYF.

CDR3 in DNA: TGTGCCAGCAGCCAGATCCGAACGCAAGGAAGTCGGACCGGGGAGCTGTTTTTT. As protein: CASSQIRTQGSRTGELFF. The rearrangement links TRBV7-2 to TRBJ2-2; no definite D call. The length of the CDR3 is 18 residues. The V end was cut by 5 bases, the J end by 5 bases, with 24 bases between. Germline loops: CDR1 SGHTA, CDR2 FQGNSA.

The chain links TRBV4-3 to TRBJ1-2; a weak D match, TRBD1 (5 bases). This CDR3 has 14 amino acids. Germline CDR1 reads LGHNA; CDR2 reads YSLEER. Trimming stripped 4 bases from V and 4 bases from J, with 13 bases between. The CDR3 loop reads CASSPGEGSYGYTF. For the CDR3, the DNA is TGCGCCAGCAGCCCCGGCGAGGGGTCCTATGGCTACACCTTC.

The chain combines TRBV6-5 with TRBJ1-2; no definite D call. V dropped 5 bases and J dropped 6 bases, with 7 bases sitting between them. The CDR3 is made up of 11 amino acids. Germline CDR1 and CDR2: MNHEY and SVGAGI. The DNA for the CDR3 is TGTGCCAGCAGTGACGCAAATGGCTACACCTTC. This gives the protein CASSDANGYTF.

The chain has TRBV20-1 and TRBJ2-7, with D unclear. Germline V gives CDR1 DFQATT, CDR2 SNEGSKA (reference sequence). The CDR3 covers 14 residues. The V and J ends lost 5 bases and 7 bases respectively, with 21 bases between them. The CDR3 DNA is TGCAGTGCTTTGGACCTTCAGAACACCGGGGAGCAGTACTTC. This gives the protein CSALDLQNTGEQYF.

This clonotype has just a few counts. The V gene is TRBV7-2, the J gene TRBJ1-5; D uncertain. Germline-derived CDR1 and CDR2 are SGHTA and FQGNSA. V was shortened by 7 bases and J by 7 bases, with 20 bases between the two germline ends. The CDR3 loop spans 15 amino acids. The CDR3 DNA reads TGTGCCAGCACGTCACGTACCGGACTAAGACAGCCCCAGCATTTT. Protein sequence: CASTSRTGLRQPQHF.

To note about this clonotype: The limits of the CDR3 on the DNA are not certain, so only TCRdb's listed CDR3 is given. Here the CDR3 reads CASRSDSGTGGGGYTFGSGTQYF. This chain connects TRBV7-3 to TRBJ2-5; the DNA was not used to check the table's D call, TRBD1. CDR1 SGHTA and CDR2 FQGTGA come from the germline V gene. Both ends counted, the CDR3 spans 23 residues.

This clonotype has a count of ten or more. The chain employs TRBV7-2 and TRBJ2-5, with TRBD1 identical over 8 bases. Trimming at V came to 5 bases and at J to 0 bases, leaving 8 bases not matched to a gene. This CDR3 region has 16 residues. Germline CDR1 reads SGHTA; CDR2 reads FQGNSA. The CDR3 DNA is TGTGCCAGCAGCGGCTACAGGGGGGAGTACCAAGAGACCCAGTACTTC. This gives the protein CASSGYRGEYQETQYF.

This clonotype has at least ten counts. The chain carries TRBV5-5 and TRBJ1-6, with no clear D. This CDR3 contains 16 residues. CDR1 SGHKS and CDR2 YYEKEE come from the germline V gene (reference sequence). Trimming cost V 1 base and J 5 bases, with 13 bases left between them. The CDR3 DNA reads TGTGCCAGCAGCTTGTTTGGGGTTTCGAATAATTCACCCCTCCACTTT. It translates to CASSLFGVSNNSPLHF.

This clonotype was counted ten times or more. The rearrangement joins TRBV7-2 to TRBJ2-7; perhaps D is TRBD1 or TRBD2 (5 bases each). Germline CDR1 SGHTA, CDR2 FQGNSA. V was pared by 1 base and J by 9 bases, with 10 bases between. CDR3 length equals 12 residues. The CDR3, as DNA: TGTGCCAGCAGCTTAGGGGGGATCGGGCAGTACTTC. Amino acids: CASSLGGIGQYF.

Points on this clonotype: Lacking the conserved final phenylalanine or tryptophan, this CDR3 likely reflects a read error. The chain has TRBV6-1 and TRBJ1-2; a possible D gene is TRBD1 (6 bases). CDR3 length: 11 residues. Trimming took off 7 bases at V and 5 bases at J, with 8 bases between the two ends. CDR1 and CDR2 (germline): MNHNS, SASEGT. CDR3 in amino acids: CASKQGYGYTL. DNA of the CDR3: TGTGCCAGCAAACAGGGTTATGGCTACACCCTC.

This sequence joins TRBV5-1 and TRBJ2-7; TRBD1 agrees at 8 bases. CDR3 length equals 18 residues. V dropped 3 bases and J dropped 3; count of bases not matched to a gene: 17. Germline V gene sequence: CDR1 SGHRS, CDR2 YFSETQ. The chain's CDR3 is CASSSGVRQGANNYEQYF. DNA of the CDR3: TGCGCCAGCAGCTCGGGGGTCCGCCAGGGGGCCAACAACTACGAGCAGTACTTC.

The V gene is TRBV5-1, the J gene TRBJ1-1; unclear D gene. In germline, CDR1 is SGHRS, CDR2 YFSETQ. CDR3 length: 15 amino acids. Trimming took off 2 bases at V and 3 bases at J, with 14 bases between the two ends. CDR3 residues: CASSFSPNEYTEAFF. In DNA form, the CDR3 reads TGCGCCAGCAGCTTTAGTCCTAATGAGTACACTGAAGCTTTCTTT.

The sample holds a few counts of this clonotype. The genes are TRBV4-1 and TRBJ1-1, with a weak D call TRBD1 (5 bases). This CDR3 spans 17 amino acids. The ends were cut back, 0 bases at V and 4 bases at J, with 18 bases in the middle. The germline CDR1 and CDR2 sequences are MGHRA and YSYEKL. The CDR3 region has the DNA TGCGCCAGCAGCCAAGAAGATGGGAATCCGGGGACCACTGAAGCTTTCTTT. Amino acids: CASSQEDGNPGTTEAFF.

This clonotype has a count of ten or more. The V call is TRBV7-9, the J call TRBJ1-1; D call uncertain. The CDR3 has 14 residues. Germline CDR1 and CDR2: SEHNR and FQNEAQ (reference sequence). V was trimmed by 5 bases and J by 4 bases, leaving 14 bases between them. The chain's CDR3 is CASSPGLYLTEAFF. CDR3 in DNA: TGTGCCAGCAGCCCAGGACTGTACCTCACTGAAGCTTTCTTT.

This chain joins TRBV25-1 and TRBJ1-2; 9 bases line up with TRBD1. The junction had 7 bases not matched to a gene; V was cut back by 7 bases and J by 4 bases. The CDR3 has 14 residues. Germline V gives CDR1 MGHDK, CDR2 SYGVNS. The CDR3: CASIGQGPAYGYTF. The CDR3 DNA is TGTGCCAGCATCGGACAGGGGCCAGCCTATGGCTACACCTTC.

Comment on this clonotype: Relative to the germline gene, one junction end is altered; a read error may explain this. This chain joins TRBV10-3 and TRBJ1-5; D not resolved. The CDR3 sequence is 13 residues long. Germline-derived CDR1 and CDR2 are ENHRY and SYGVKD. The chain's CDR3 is CASSTNSNQPQRF. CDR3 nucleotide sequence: TGTGCCAGCAGTACAAATAGCAATCAGCCCCAGCGTTTT.

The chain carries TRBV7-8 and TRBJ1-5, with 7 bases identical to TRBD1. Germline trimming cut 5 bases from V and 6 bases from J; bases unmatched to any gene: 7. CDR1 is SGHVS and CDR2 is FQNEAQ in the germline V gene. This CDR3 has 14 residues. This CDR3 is CASSVTGYRQPQHF. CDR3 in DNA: TGTGCCAGCAGCGTGACAGGGTATCGTCAGCCCCAGCATTTT. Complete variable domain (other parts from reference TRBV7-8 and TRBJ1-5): GAGVSQSPRYKVAKRGQDVALRCDPISGHVSLFWYQQALGQGPEFLTYFQNEAQLDKSGLPSDRFFAERPEGSVSTLKIQRTQQEDSAVYLCASSVTGYRQPQHFGDGTRLSIL.

The CDR3 bases are TGTGCCAGCAGCTTGTCCAGCGGACCTAACCAAGAGACCCAGTACTTC. This gives the protein CASSLSSGPNQETQYF. The rearrangement joins TRBV7-2 to TRBJ2-5; possible D gene TRBD2, 5 bases. The CDR3 consists of 16 residues. Trimming took off 3 bases at V and 0 bases at J, with 14 bases between the two ends. CDR1 and CDR2 from the germline V gene are SGHTA and FQGNSA.

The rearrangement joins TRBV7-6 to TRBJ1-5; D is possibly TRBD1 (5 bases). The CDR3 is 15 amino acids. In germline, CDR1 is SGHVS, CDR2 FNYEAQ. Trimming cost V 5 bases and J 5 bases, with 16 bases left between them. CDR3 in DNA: TGTGCCAGCAGCCAGGACATAGGCCCCTATCAGCCCCAGCATTTT. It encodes CASSQDIGPYQPQHF.

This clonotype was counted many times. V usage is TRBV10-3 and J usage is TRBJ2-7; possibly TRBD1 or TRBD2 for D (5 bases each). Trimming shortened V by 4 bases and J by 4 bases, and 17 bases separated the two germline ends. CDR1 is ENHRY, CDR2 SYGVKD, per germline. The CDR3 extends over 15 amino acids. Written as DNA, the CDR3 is TGTGCCATCAGTGCCACCCGGGACGGCCCGTACGAGCAGTACTTC. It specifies CAISATRDGPYEQYF.